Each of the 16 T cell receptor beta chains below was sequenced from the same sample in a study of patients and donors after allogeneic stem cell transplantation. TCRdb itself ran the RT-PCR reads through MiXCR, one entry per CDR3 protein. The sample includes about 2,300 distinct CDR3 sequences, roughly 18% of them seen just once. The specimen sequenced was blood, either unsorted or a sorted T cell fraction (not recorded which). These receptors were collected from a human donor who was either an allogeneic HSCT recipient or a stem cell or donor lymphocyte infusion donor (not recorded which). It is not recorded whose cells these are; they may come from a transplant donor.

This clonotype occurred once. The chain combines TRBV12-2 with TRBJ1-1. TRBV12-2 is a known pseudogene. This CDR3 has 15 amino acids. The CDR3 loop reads CASRLDRGRHNEAFF. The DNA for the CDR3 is TGTGCAAGTCGCTTAGATCGAGGGAGACACAATGAAGCTTTCTTT.

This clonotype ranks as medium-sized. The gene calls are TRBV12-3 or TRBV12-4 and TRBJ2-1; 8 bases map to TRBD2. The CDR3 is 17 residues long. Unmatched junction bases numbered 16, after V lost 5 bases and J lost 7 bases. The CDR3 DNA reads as TGTGCCAGCAGTGTGCTAGGGACGGGGGGGCTGTGGAATGAGCAGTTCTTC. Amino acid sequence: CASSVLGTGGLWNEQFF.

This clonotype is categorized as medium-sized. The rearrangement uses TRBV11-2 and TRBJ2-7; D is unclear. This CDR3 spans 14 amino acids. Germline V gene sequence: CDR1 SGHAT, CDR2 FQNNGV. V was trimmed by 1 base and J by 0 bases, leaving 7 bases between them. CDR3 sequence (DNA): TGTGCCAGCAGCTTAGGCCGAAACTCCTACGAGCAGTACTTC. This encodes CASSLGRNSYEQYF.

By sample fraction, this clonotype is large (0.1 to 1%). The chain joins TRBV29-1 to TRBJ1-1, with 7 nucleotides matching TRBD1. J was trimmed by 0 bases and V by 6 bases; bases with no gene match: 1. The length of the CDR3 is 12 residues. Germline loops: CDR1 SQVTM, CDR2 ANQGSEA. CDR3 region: CSVGTVNTEAFF. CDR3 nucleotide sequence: TGCAGCGTCGGGACAGTGAACACTGAAGCTTTCTTT.

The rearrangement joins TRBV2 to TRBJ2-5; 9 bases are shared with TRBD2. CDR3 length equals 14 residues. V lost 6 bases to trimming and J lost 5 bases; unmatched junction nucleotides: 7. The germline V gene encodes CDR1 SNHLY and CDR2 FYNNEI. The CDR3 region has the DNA TGTGCCAGCAGGGGGACTAGCTTCGCGGAGACCCAGTACTTC. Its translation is CASRGTSFAETQYF. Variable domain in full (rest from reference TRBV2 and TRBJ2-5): EPEVTQTPSHQVTQMGQEVILRCVPISNHLYFYWYRQILGQKVEFLVSFYNNEISEKSEIFDDQFSVERPDGSNFTLKIRSTKLEDSAMYFCASRGTSFAETQYFGPGTRLLVL.

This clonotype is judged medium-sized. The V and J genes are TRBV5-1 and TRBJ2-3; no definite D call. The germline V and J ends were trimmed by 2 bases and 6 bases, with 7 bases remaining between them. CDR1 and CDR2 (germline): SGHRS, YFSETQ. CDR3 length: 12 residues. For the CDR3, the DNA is TGCGCCAGCAGCTTCGGCGCGGATACGCAGTATTTT. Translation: CASSFGADTQYF.

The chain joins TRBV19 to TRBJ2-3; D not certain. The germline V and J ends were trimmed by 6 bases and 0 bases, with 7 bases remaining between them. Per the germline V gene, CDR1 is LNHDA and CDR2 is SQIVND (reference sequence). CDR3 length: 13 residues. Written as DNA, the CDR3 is TGTGCCAGTAGCCCTGGGAGCACAGATACGCAGTATTTT. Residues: CASSPGSTDTQYF. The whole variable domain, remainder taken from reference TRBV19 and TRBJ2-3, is DGGITQSPKYLFRKEGQNVTLSCEQNLNHDAMYWYRQDPGQGLRLIYYSQIVNDFQKGDIAEGYSVSREKKESFPLTVTSAQKNPTAFYLCASSPGSTDTQYFGPGTRLTVL.

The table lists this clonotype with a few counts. In DNA, the CDR3 is TGCAGCGTTGGAGTCAGGACCGGGGCCCAGTACTTC. Encoded protein: CSVGVRTGAQYF. V gene TRBV29-1 combines with J gene TRBJ2-5, with D perhaps TRBD2 (5 bases). V was trimmed by 4 bases and J by 9 bases, leaving 15 bases between them. This CDR3 region has 12 residues. In germline, CDR1 is SQVTM, CDR2 ANQGSEA.

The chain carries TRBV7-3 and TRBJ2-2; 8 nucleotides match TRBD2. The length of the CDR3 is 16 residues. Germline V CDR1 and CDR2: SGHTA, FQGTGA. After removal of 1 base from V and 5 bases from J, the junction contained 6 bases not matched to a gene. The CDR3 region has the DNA TGTGCCAGCAGCTTAAGCAGCGGGGGAGCGACCGGGGAGCTGTTTTTT. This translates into CASSLSSGGATGELFF.

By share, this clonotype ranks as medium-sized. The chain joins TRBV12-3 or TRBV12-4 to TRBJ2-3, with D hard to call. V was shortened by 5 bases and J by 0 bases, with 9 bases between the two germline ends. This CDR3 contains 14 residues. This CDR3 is CASSQAASTDTQYF. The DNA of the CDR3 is TGTGCCAGCAGTCAGGCAGCTAGCACAGATACGCAGTATTTT.

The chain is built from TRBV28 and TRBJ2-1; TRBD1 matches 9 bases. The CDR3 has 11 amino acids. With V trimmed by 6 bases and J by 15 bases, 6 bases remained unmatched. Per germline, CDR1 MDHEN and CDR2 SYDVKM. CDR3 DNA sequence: TGTGCCAGCAGCCTGGACAGGGGTCGGTTCTTC. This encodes CASSLDRGRFF.

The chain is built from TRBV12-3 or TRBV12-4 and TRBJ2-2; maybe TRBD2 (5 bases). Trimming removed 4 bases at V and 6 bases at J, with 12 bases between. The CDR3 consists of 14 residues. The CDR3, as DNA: TGTGCCAGCAGTTGGGAGTTAATATCCGGGGAGCTGTTTTTT. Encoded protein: CASSWELISGELFF.

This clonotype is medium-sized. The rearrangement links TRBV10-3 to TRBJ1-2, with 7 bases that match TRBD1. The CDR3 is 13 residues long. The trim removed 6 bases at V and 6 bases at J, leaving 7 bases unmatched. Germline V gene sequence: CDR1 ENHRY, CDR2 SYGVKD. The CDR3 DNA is TGTGCCATCAGAGAGGGACAGAGCGATGGCTACACCTTC. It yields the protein CAIREGQSDGYTF.

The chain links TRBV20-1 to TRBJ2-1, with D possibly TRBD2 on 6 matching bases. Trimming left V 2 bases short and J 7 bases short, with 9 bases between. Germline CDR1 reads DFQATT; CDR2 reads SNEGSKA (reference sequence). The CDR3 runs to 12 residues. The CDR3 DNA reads TGCAGTGCTAGACGGGACTCTAATGAGCAGTTCTTC. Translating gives CSARRDSNEQFF.

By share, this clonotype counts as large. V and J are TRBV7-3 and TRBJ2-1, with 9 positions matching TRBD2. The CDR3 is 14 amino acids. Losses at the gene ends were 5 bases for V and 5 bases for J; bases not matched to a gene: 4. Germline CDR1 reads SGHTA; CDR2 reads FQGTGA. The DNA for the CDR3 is TGTGCCAGCAGCCGCGGGGGGGCCCACAATGAGCAGTTCTTC. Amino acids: CASSRGGAHNEQFF. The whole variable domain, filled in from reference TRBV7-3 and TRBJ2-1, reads GAGVSQTPSNKVTEKGKYVELRCDPISGHTALYWYRQSLGQGPEFLIYFQGTGAADDSGLPNDRFFAVRPEGSVSTLKIQRTERGDSAVYLCASSRGGAHNEQFFGPGTRLTVL.

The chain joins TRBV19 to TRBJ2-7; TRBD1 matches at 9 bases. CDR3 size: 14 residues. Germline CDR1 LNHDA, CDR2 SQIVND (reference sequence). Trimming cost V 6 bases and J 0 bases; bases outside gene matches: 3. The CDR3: CASRRQGGSYEQYF. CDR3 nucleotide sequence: TGTGCCAGTAGGAGACAGGGGGGCTCCTACGAGCAGTACTTC. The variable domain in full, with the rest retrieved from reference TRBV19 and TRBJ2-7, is DGGITQSPKYLFRKEGQNVTLSCEQNLNHDAMYWYRQDPGQGLRLIYYSQIVNDFQKGDIAEGYSVSREKKESFPLTVTSAQKNPTAFYLCASRRQGGSYEQYFGPGTRLTVT.